The source of this T cell receptor beta chain is a study of tumour-infiltrating T cells in Burkitt lymphoma. Study context: Repertoire clonality predicted overall and progression-free survival.

This clone is termed large (0.1 to 1%). The CDR3 consists of 15 residues. CDR1 is SGHVS, CDR2 FQNEAQ, per germline. J gave up 8 bases and V 5 bases, and 9 bases lay outside the gene matches. TCRdb keeps only in-frame clones here, not all; method: immunoSEQ multiplex PCR. The sample contains roughly 2,100 clones, roughly 78% of which appear only once. The chain uses TRBV7-8 and TRBJ2-1; 10 bases agree with TRBD1. Sequenced: tumor tissue. This receptor was obtained from a human donor with diffuse large B-cell lymphoma. The CDR3: CASSGRDRGVDEQFF. CDR3 sequence (DNA): TGTGCCAGCAGCGGCCGGGACAGGGGAGTCGATGAGCAGTTCTTC.